These 29 T cell receptor beta chains came from one sample sequenced in a study of blood T cells in healthy people across ages. The second PCR ran roughly 7 to 12 cycles with a sample-barcoded 5' primer and J-beta primers. TCRdb re-called the 5' RACE reads with MiXCR, one entry per CDR3 protein. The sample records about 590,000 distinct CDR3 sequences, approximately 30% being singletons. The specimen was blood. These receptors came from a woman older than 75 in good health.

J is TRBJ1-1 and V is TRBV3-1; 8 bases agree with TRBD1. Per the germline V gene, CDR1 is LGHDT and CDR2 is YNNKEL (reference sequence). V dropped 4 bases and J dropped 8; count of bases not matched to a gene: 3. The CDR3 is made up of 12 amino acids. CDR3 coding DNA: TGTGCCAGCAGCCGGCGACAGGGGGAAGCTTTCTTT. Protein product: CASSRRQGEAFF. Variable domain in full (rest from reference TRBV3-1 and TRBJ1-1): DTAVSQTPKYLVTQMGNDKSIKCEQNLGHDTMYWYKQDSKKFLKIMFSYNNKELIINETVPNRFSPKSPDKAHLNLHINSLELGDSAVYFCASSRRQGEAFFGQGTRLTVV.

This clonotype has ten or more counts. The chain combines TRBV12-3 or TRBV12-4 with TRBJ2-5; D not resolved. The ends were cut back, 3 bases at V and 6 bases at J, with 8 bases in the middle. The CDR3 is 12 residues long. In nucleotides, the CDR3 is TGTGCCAGCAGTTTGACCGCGCAGACCCAGTACTTC. The encoded protein is CASSLTAQTQYF.

V and J are TRBV19 and TRBJ2-2, with D unresolved. The germline V gene encodes CDR1 LNHDA and CDR2 SQIVND (reference sequence). This CDR3 has 13 residues. V shed 10 bases and J shed 0 bases, with 9 bases lying between them. Written as DNA, the CDR3 is TGTGCCACCAGACAAACGAACACCGGGGAGCTGTTTTTT. It is translated as CATRQTNTGELFF.

This clonotype was seen ten or more times. This could be a read error, since a much larger clone is one nucleotide away. This chain connects TRBV6-2 or TRBV6-3 to TRBJ2-5; a weak D match, TRBD2 (6 bases). V was cut by 7 bases and J by 11 bases, with 17 bases left in between. Looked up from germline, CDR1 is MNHEY and CDR2 is SVGEGT. The CDR3 consists of 12 residues. The CDR3 loop is CASTGPPGEQYF. The CDR3 bases are TGTGCCAGCACAGGGCCCCCGGGAGAGCAGTACTTC.

The chain combines TRBV14 with TRBJ1-2; TRBD1 is a possible D gene (6 bases). The CDR3 spans 13 residues. The germline V gene encodes CDR1 SGHDN and CDR2 FVKESK. The V end lost 4 bases, the J end lost 8 bases, and 14 bases lay between the germline ends. The CDR3 region is CASSLRQDRGYTF. The DNA of the CDR3 is TGTGCCAGCAGCCTACGACAGGACCGGGGCTACACCTTC.

On this clonotype itself: A much larger clonotype is one base distant, so this may be a read error. The V and J genes are TRBV25-1 and TRBJ2-5; TRBD1 matches at 8 bases. The ends lost 11 bases at V and 4 bases at J; junction bases unmatched: 6. The CDR3 sequence is 12 residues long. Germline V CDR1 and CDR2: MGHDK, SYGVNS. CDR3 sequence (DNA): TGTGCCTGTCCCAGGGGGCGAGAGACCCAGTACTTC. Encoded protein: CACPRGRETQYF.

This clonotype was observed many times. The DNA of the CDR3 is TGTGCCAGCACCCCCTGGACCAGGGGAGGCTACACCTTC. Translated, it gives CASTPWTRGGYTF. This sequence joins TRBV9 and TRBJ1-2; a weak D match, TRBD1 (6 bases). Trimming pared 6 bases from V and 8 bases from J, leaving 17 bases between. The CDR3 is made up of 13 amino acids. Germline CDR1 SGDLS, CDR2 YYNGEE.

With respect to this clonotype: This may come from a read error, since a much larger clone is one base off. V and J are TRBV12-3 or TRBV12-4 and TRBJ1-5; 10 bases match TRBD1. CDR3 length: 15 residues. V trimming: 8 bases; J trimming: 1 base; junction bases outside the gene matches: 5. CDR3 DNA: TGTGCCAGCGGGCTGGACAGGGGGAGCAATCAGCCCCAGCATTTT. Translated: CASGLDRGSNQPQHF.

In its sample, this clonotype was seen many times. The rearrangement uses TRBV5-1 and TRBJ2-3; no reliable D call. V was shortened by 4 bases and J by 2 bases, with 14 bases between the two germline ends. The CDR3 is made up of 15 amino acids. CDR1 and CDR2 from the germline V gene are SGHRS and YFSETQ. The CDR3 DNA sequence: TGCGCCAGCAGCCCCTCGACGGACCCCACAGATACGCAGTATTTT. It yields the protein CASSPSTDPTDTQYF.

This chain connects TRBV7-9 to TRBJ2-5; TRBD1 matches 9 bases. The J call could be wrong; TRBJ2-7 is a better fit for the DNA end. This CDR3 has 15 amino acids. CDR1 is SEHNR, CDR2 FQNEAQ, per germline (reference sequence). The CDR3 sequence: CASSSGQGSTYEQYF. The CDR3, as DNA: TGTGCCAGCAGCAGTGGACAGGGGTCTACCTACGAGCAGTACTTC.

This clonotype has a count of ten or more. Sequence at one end of the junction differs from germline and may be a read error. This chain connects TRBV19 to TRBJ2-7, with a weak D call TRBD1 (5 bases). The CDR3 is 14 amino acids. Germline assignment: CDR1 LNHDA and CDR2 SQIVND (reference sequence). The DNA of the CDR3 is TGTGCCAGCAGTATGAGACAGAACTCCTACGAGCAGTACTTC. This gives the protein CASSMRQNSYEQYF.

This clonotype has at least ten counts. This may arise from a read error, as a much more abundant clone is one base away. The chain uses TRBV29-1 and TRBJ2-5, with D perhaps assigned TRBD1 or TRBD2 (5 bases each). This CDR3 has 13 amino acids. V lost 3 bases and J 11 bases, leaving 19 bases between the germline ends. CDR1 is SQVTM and CDR2 is ANQGSEA in the germline V gene. Here the CDR3 reads CSVDRPASREQYF. DNA of the CDR3: TGCAGCGTTGATAGGCCAGCCAGCAGGGAGCAGTACTTC.

The chain recombines TRBV20-1 with TRBJ1-5, with 7 positions matching TRBD1. The V and J ends lost 6 bases and 4 bases, in that order; junction bases with no gene match: 3. Germline values: CDR1 DFQATT, CDR2 SNEGSKA (reference sequence). The CDR3 runs 12 residues. In DNA, the CDR3 is TGCAGTGCCACGACAGGGAATCAGCCCCAGCATTTT. Translated: CSATTGNQPQHF.

This clonotype has ten or more counts. This rearrangement joins TRBV20-1 to TRBJ2-1; 8 bases align to TRBD2. The length of the CDR3 is 14 residues. V dropped 6 bases and J dropped 7; count of bases not matched to a gene: 11. Germline V gives CDR1 DFQATT, CDR2 SNEGSKA (reference sequence). The CDR3 loop is CSATTSAVVNEQFF. The CDR3 nucleotides are TGCAGTGCCACGACTAGCGCGGTAGTTAATGAGCAGTTCTTC.

This clonotype was recorded many times. The chain couples TRBV5-6 to TRBJ2-7; D may correspond to TRBD1 or TRBD2 (5 bases each). Germline-derived CDR1 and CDR2 are SGHDT and YYEEEE. CDR3 size: 16 residues. Between the trimmed V and J ends, which lost 0 bases and 2 bases, there was a span of 15 bases. CDR3 nucleotides: TGTGCCAGCAGCTTGGCCTCCGGGACGGGACCCTACGAGCAGTACTTC. Encoded protein: CASSLASGTGPYEQYF.

This clonotype was counted between two and nine times. This chain links TRBV2 with TRBJ2-3; D gene ambiguous. Germline-derived CDR1 and CDR2 are SNHLY and FYNNEI. This CDR3 comprises 11 residues. V lost 7 bases and J lost 6, with 8 bases in between. The CDR3 protein is CASTEEDTQYF. Written as DNA, the CDR3 is TGTGCCAGCACTGAGGAGGATACGCAGTATTTT.

This clonotype was detected ten times or more. The chain uses TRBV18 and TRBJ1-2, with unresolved D. The germline CDR1 and CDR2 sequences are KGHSH and LQKENI. The ends were cut back, 3 bases at V and 6 bases at J, with 11 bases in the middle. This CDR3 has 13 residues. CDR3 region: CASSPYRGDGYTF. DNA for the CDR3: TGTGCCAGCTCACCTTACCGCGGGGATGGCTACACCTTC.

This clonotype was counted ten times or more. A much larger clone sits a single nucleotide away, making a read error possible. The chain uses TRBV9 and TRBJ2-7; a possible D gene is TRBD1 (6 bases). Trimming took off 3 bases at V and 7 bases at J, with 20 bases between the two ends. The germline gives CDR1 SGDLS, CDR2 YYNGEE. The length of the CDR3 is 15 residues. The CDR3 region has the DNA TGTGCCAGCAGCGGAGACGGGACACGGGGTGAGGAGCAGTACTTC. Protein product: CASSGDGTRGEEQYF.

V gene TRBV28 combines with J gene TRBJ2-7, with D perhaps TRBD1 (6 bases). The germline V gene has CDR1 MDHEN and CDR2 SYDVKM. The CDR3 is 15 residues long. V gave up 7 bases and J gave up 5 bases, with 21 bases separating them. The DNA for the CDR3 is TGTGCCAGCACTAAAGACAGGCTGACTGGGGACGAGCAGTACTTC. Its translation is CASTKDRLTGDEQYF.

This clonotype was seen at least ten times. This sequence joins TRBV7-3 and TRBJ2-5, with TRBD1 matching over 8 bases. V shed 2 bases, J shed 4 bases, and the junction held 6 bases outside the gene matches. Germline values: CDR1 SGHTA, CDR2 FQGTGA. CDR3 length equals 15 residues. In DNA form, the CDR3 reads TGTGCCAGCAGCTTAGCAGGGGGCTCTATAGAGACCCAGTACTTC. Translation: CASSLAGGSIETQYF.

This clonotype was seen only a few times. A much larger clone lies one base from this, so it may be a read error. This chain links TRBV5-1 with TRBJ2-7; no definite D call. The CDR3 is 12 residues long. Trimming removed 4 bases at V and 6 bases at J, with 11 bases between. Germline CDR1 SGHRS, CDR2 YFSETQ. CDR3 DNA sequence: TGCGCCAGCAGCCCAGAGCGAGGCGAGCAGTACTTC. This codes for CASSPERGEQYF. Variable domain in full (rest from reference TRBV5-1 and TRBJ2-7): KAGVTQTPRYLIKTRGQQVTLSCSPISGHRSVSWYQQTPGQGLQFLFEYFSETQRNKGNFPGRFSGRQFSNSRSEMNVSTLELGDSALYLCASSPERGEQYFGPGTRLTVT.

On this clonotype: A much larger clonotype is one base distant, so this may be a read error. J is TRBJ1-1 and V is TRBV11-1; 7 nucleotides match TRBD1. Per germline, CDR1 SGHAT and CDR2 FQDESV (reference sequence). With V trimmed by 4 bases and J by 0 bases, 5 bases remained unmatched. The CDR3 extends over 15 amino acids. CDR3 in DNA: TGTGCCAGCAGCTATGGGACAGTATTGAACACTGAAGCTTTCTTT. Translated, it gives CASSYGTVLNTEAFF.

This clonotype was recorded at least ten times. The chain combines TRBV7-9 with TRBJ2-1, with D perhaps TRBD2 (5 bases). Germline lookup yields CDR1 SEHNR and CDR2 FQNEAQ (reference sequence). Trimming removed 5 bases from V and 0 bases from J, with 11 bases in between. This CDR3 has 15 amino acids. The CDR3 bases are TGTGCCAGCAGCGCGGGTGTAAACTCCTACAATGAGCAGTTCTTC. It specifies CASSAGVNSYNEQFF.

This clonotype was counted ten times or more. The chain joins TRBV20-1 to TRBJ1-5; a weak D match, TRBD1 (5 bases). Trimming took 2 bases from V and 4 from J, leaving 9 bases between them. This CDR3 is built from 13 residues. Germline V gene sequence: CDR1 DFQATT, CDR2 SNEGSKA (reference sequence). The CDR3 protein is CSARRGINQPQHF. The CDR3 nucleotides are TGCAGTGCTAGAAGGGGAATTAATCAGCCCCAGCATTTT.

Ten or more counts support this clonotype. This chain links TRBV2 with TRBJ1-2; D might be TRBD1 (5 bases). Trimming stripped 9 bases from V and 8 bases from J, with 16 bases between. Per germline, CDR1 SNHLY and CDR2 FYNNEI. The CDR3 sequence is 12 residues long. CDR3 sequence (DNA): TGTGCCAGAAGGGGAGGGAGTGTGGGCTACACCTTC. Translated: CARRGGSVGYTF.

The V gene is TRBV29-1, the J gene TRBJ2-3; 8 bases line up with TRBD2. Germline CDR1 and CDR2: SQVTM and ANQGSEA. V dropped 6 bases and J dropped 0; count of bases not matched to a gene: 8. This CDR3 region has 15 residues. The CDR3: CSVPGGVTSTDTQYF. CDR3 sequence (DNA): TGCAGCGTCCCGGGGGGGGTCACTAGCACAGATACGCAGTATTTT.

This clonotype was seen at least ten times. The V call is TRBV30, the J call TRBJ2-7; D might be TRBD1 (5 bases). Trimming shortened V by 5 bases and J by 3 bases, and 8 bases separated the two germline ends. CDR1 and CDR2 from the germline V gene are GTSNPN and SVGIG (reference sequence). The CDR3 consists of 11 residues. The CDR3 DNA sequence: TGTGCCTGGCAGGGATTCTACGAGCAGTACTTC. Translating gives CAWQGFYEQYF.

This clonotype appeared many times. CDR3 amino acids: CASSRGGTYNEQFF. DNA for the CDR3: TGTGCCAGCAGCCGGGGAGGGACCTACAATGAGCAGTTCTTC. V and J are TRBV7-2 and TRBJ2-1; TRBD2 aligns across 7 bases. The CDR3 runs 14 residues. V shed 5 bases, J shed 2 bases, and the junction held 3 bases outside the gene matches. The V gene's germline CDR1 is SGHTA and CDR2 FQGNSA.

The chain recombines TRBV7-9 with TRBJ1-4; tentatively, D is TRBD1 (5 bases). Trimming stripped 8 bases from V and 2 bases from J, with 15 bases between. This CDR3 spans 15 amino acids. CDR1 is SEHNR, CDR2 FQNEAQ, per germline (reference sequence). Here the CDR3 reads CASGDRGGTNEKLFF. The CDR3 DNA follows: TGTGCCAGCGGCGACCGTGGGGGGACTAATGAAAAACTGTTTTTT.